The 13 T cell receptor beta chains below come from one sample, sequenced in a study of T cells after yellow fever vaccination. TCRdb passed the 5' RACE reads through MiXCR, listing each CDR3 protein once. The sample lists about 320,000 distinct CDR3 sequences; around 10% were seen once. Sequenced material: CD4+ T cells sorted from PBMCs, taken 45 days after the yellow fever booster vaccination. These TCRs come from a man aged 18 to 30 who received the YFV17D yellow fever vaccine.

This clonotype was found many times. An end of the junction does not agree with germline; a read error may underlie this. The V gene is TRBV5-8, the J gene TRBJ2-1; D is unresolved. From germline, CDR1 is SGHTS and CDR2 YDEGEE. This CDR3 is 11 amino acids long. The CDR3 reads CASISPNGQFF. CDR3 bases: TGTGCCAGCATCTCCCCCAATGGGCAGTTCTTC.

The chain uses TRBV5-1 and TRBJ2-2; D is uncertain. Germline V gene data show CDR1 as SGHRS and CDR2 as YFSETQ. V dropped 5 bases and J dropped 6 bases, with 8 bases sitting between them. This CDR3 has 12 residues. The CDR3 spells CASSVDSGELFF. The CDR3 DNA reads as TGCGCCAGCAGTGTGGATTCCGGGGAGCTGTTTTTT.

This clonotype was detected a few times. The gene calls are TRBV13 and TRBJ1-2, with 9 bases fitting TRBD1. The J segment lost 6 bases and the V segment lost 6 bases, leaving 8 bases of the junction unmatched. CDR1 is PRHDT and CDR2 is FYEKMQ in the germline V gene (reference sequence). The CDR3 is 14 amino acids. CDR3: CASRPWTGDNGYTF. The CDR3 coding sequence is TGTGCCAGCAGGCCCTGGACAGGGGACAATGGCTACACCTTC.

V usage is TRBV9 and J usage is TRBJ1-4; D is ambiguous. The CDR3 has 16 residues. V was shortened by 0 bases and J by 0 bases, with 9 bases between the two germline ends. Looked up from germline, CDR1 is SGDLS and CDR2 is YYNGEE. The CDR3 coding sequence is TGTGCCAGCAGCGTAGACTACTCAGCAACTAATGAAAAACTGTTTTTT. This encodes CASSVDYSATNEKLFF.

As concerns this clonotype: At one end the junction does not follow the germline gene, possibly because of a read error. The CDR3 here is CASSLGGGRNTDAFF. The CDR3 nucleotides read TGTGCCAGCAGCTTAGGGGGCGGCAGGAACACTGACGCTTTCTTT. The J gene is TRBJ1-1, the V gene TRBV7-8, with D perhaps TRBD1 (5 bases). This CDR3 is 15 amino acids long. The V gene's germline CDR1 is SGHVS and CDR2 FQNEAQ.

This clonotype was seen a handful of times. This chain links TRBV30 with TRBJ2-1, with 8 bases that match TRBD2. V shed 8 bases, J shed 2 bases, and the junction held 14 bases outside the gene matches. The CDR3 consists of 16 residues. Germline V gene data show CDR1 as GTSNPN and CDR2 as SVGIG (reference sequence). The CDR3 DNA is TGTGCCGGGGTCGGATATCTAGCGGGTCCCTACAATGAGCAGTTCTTC. It specifies CAGVGYLAGPYNEQFF.

This chain links TRBV6-2 or TRBV6-3 with TRBJ2-7; 9 bases agree with TRBD2. The CDR3 runs to 14 residues. The V gene end was trimmed by 4 bases and the J gene end by 6 bases; junction bases not matched to a gene: 7. Germline values: CDR1 MNHEY, CDR2 SVGEGT. The chain's CDR3 is CASSSSGATGEQYV. The CDR3 DNA sequence: TGTGCCAGCAGTTCTAGCGGGGCAACGGGCGAGCAGTACGTC.

In its sample, this clonotype was seen a few times. The genes are TRBV4-3 and TRBJ2-2, with D perhaps assigned TRBD1 or TRBD2 (5 bases each). Per the germline V gene, CDR1 is LGHNA and CDR2 is YSLEER. The CDR3 runs to 15 residues. V was cut by 1 base and J by 6 bases, with 12 bases left in between. The CDR3 protein is CASSQVTGASGELFF. The CDR3 DNA reads TGCGCCAGCAGCCAAGTCACCGGGGCGTCCGGGGAGCTGTTTTTT.

This clonotype was picked up a small number of times. The V call is TRBV11-1, the J call TRBJ2-5; D remains unclear. Germline values: CDR1 SGHAT, CDR2 FQDESV (reference sequence). CDR3 length equals 13 residues. The V end was cut by 5 bases, the J end by 4 bases, with 11 bases between. CDR3 bases: TGTGCCAGCAGCCCCCCCTCGGTAGAGACCCAGTACTTC. Residues: CASSPPSVETQYF.

This sequence joins TRBV28 and TRBJ1-2; D gene unclear. The CDR3 sequence is 13 residues long. The germline V gene encodes CDR1 MDHEN and CDR2 SYDVKM. V lost 1 base to trimming and J lost 6 bases, with 9 bases between them. The CDR3 DNA is TGTGCCAGCAGTTTATCGGGGAAGGATGGCTACACCTTC. It translates to CASSLSGKDGYTF.

The chain uses TRBV19 and TRBJ2-2, with D tentatively TRBD1 (5 bases). The germline V and J ends were trimmed by 0 bases and 4 bases, with 9 bases remaining between them. This CDR3 has 15 residues. The germline CDR1 and CDR2 sequences are LNHDA and SQIVND (reference sequence). CDR3 amino acids: CASSIDMGRTGELFF. Written as DNA, the CDR3 is TGTGCCAGTAGTATAGATATGGGGCGCACCGGGGAGCTGTTTTTT.

This clonotype was seen once. The chain recombines TRBV7-2 with TRBJ1-5; D may be TRBD1 (5 bases). Germline V gene lookup returns CDR1 SGHTA and CDR2 FQGNSA. The V gene lost 4 bases and the J gene lost 4 bases, with 20 bases spanning the gap. The CDR3 length is 17 residues. The CDR3 reads CASSSSPGSYRNQPQHF. As DNA, the CDR3 is TGTGCCAGCAGCTCCTCGCCAGGGTCATATAGGAATCAGCCCCAGCATTTT.

This clonotype was found a few times. The chain has TRBV6-5 and TRBJ1-1, with D perhaps matching TRBD1 (5 bases). This CDR3 is 14 amino acids long. The germline gives CDR1 MNHEY, CDR2 SVGAGI. The V end lost 6 bases, the J end lost 4 bases, and 15 bases lay between the germline ends. The chain's CDR3 is CASRAPGPFTEAFF. CDR3 bases: TGTGCCAGCAGAGCACCGGGACCCTTCACTGAAGCTTTCTTT.